These T cell receptor beta chains were read from a single sample in a study of technical replicates of blood from a few donors. Assay: immunoSEQ multiplex PCR; the TCRdb copy retains only in-frame clones and omits some. The sample consists of some 62,000 clones, around 87% of them appearing once. Input material: PBMCs. These receptors all come from a human donor in good health. Some clones in this sample may be carry-over from other donors' samples. CDR3s leave out the opening cysteine and the closing phenylalanine or tryptophan. Only some rows state a clone size, as once, few, many or a class for expanded clones.

J gene	clone size	V gene	CDR3 protein
TRBJ1-3	once	TRBV7-2	ASSQQARITSGNTIY
TRBJ2-7	.	TRBV6-6	ASSYLDREAEQY
TRBJ1-4	.	TRBV6-1	ASSERGSAIFEKLF
TRBJ2-7	.	TRBV11-1	ASSLAVGLVFHEQY
TRBJ2-2	.	TRBV18	ASSGAVDTGELF
TRBJ2-1	.	TRBV12-5	ASGPQGGLSYNEQF
TRBJ2-2	.	TRBV7-3	ASSLGRANTGELF
TRBJ2-7	.	TRBV7-8	ASSLRRGEDEQY
TRBJ1-2	.	TRBV2	ASNRTPGQLNYGYT
TRBJ2-1	.	TRBV5-1	ASRQTGTSGNEQF
TRBJ2-7	.	TRBV2	ASMDSTYEQY
TRBJ2-5	.	TRBV30	AWQIQETQY
TRBJ1-2	.	TRBV19	ASSPLTNGHYGYT
TRBJ2-3	once	TRBV10-3	AISALRAGGTDTQY
TRBJ2-7	.	TRBV7-9	ASSLDSSYEQY
TRBJ2-1	.	TRBV4-2	AAAEKRASGRSSYNEQF
TRBJ1-2	once	TRBV5-1	ASSLSGTGGGLYGYT
TRBJ2-1	.	TRBV6-5	ASSYAGAAYNEQF
TRBJ2-3	.	TRBV4-2	ASSQAGGPTDTQY
TRBJ2-1	.	TRBV9	ASSVGTGARNEQF
TRBJ1-4	.	TRBV15	ATSRVSLNEKLF
TRBJ2-5	.	TRBV7-7	ASSPLAVGETQY
TRBJ1-2	.	TRBV6-5	ASSMGQGAGGYT
TRBJ1-3	.	TRBV19	ASSITTGSSGNTIY
TRBJ1-1	.	TRBV6-5	ASSYSGRESAF
TRBJ1-6	.	TRBV30	AWRGEGDSPLH